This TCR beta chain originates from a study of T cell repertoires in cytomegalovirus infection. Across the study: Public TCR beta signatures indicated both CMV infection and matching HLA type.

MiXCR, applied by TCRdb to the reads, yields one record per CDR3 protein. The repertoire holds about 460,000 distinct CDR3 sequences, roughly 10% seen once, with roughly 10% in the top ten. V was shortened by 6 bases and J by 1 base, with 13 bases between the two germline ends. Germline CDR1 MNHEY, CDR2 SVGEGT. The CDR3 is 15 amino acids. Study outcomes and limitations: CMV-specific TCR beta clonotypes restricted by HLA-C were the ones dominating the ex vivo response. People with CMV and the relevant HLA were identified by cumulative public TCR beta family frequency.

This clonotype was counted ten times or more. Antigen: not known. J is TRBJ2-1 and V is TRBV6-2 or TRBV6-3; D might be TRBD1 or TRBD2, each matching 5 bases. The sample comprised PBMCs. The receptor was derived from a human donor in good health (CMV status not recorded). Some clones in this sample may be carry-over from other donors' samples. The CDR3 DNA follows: TGTGCCAGCAGAAAGAGGGGTGTTTCCTACAATGAGCAGTTCTTC. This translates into CASRKRGVSYNEQFF.